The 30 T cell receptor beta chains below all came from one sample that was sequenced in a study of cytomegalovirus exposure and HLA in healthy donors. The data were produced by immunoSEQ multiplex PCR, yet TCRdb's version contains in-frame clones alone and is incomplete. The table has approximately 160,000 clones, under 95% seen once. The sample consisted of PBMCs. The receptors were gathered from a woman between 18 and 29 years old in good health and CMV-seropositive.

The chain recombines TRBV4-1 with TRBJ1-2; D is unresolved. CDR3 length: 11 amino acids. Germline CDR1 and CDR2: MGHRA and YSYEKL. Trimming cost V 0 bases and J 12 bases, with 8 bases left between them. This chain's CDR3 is CASSQDGGNTF. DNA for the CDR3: TGCGCCAGCAGCCAAGATGGAGGGAACACCTTC.

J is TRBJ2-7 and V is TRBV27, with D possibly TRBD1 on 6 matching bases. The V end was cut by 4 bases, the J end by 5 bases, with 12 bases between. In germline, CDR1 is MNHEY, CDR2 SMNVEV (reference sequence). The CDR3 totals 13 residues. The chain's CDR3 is CASSSRGFNEQYF. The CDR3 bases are TGTGCCAGCAGTTCCAGGGGATTCAACGAGCAGTACTTC.

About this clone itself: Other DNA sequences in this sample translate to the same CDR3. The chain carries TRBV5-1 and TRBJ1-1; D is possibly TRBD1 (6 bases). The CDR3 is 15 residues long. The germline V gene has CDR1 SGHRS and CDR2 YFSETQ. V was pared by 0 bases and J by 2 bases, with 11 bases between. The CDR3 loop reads CASSLVGRGNTEAFF. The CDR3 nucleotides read TGCGCCAGCAGCTTGGTCGGCAGGGGAAACACTGAAGCTTTCTTT.

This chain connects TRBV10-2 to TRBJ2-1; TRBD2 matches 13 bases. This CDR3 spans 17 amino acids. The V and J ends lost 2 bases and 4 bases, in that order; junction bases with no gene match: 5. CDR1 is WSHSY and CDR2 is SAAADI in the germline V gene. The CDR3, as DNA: TGCGCCAGCAGTGAGCGGACTAGCGGGGGACTATACAATGAGCAGTTCTTC. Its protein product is CASSERTSGGLYNEQFF.

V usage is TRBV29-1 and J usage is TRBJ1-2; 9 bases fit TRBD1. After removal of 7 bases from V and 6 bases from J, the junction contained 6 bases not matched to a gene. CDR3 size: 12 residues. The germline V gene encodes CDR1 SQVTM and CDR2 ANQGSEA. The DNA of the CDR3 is TGCAGCGCCTTAACAGGGGGCCATGGCTACACCTTC. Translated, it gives CSALTGGHGYTF.

The CDR3 protein is CASSEQGAGETQYF. CDR3 coding DNA: TGTGCCAGCAGTGAACAGGGGGCAGGGGAGACCCAGTACTTC. The rearrangement links TRBV2 to TRBJ2-5; 8 bases fit TRBD1. Germline lookup yields CDR1 SNHLY and CDR2 FYNNEI. The CDR3 has 14 amino acids. V was pared by 2 bases and J by 5 bases, with 4 bases of the junction left unmatched.

The CDR3 nucleotides are TGTGCCAGCAGTTGGGGCAGGGGGTGGGTCGGCGAGCAGTACTTC. Translating gives CASSWGRGWVGEQYF. V usage is TRBV28 and J usage is TRBJ2-7; TRBD1 agrees at 7 bases. In germline, CDR1 is MDHEN, CDR2 SYDVKM. V shed 4 bases and J 6 bases; nucleotides not matched to a gene: 12. This CDR3 is built from 15 residues.

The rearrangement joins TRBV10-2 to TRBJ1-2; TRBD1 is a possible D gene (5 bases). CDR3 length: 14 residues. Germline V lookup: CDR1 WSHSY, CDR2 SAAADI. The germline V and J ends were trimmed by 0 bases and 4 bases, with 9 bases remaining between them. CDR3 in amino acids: CASSESYRSYGYTF. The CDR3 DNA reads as TGCGCCAGCAGTGAGTCCTACAGGTCCTATGGCTACACCTTC.

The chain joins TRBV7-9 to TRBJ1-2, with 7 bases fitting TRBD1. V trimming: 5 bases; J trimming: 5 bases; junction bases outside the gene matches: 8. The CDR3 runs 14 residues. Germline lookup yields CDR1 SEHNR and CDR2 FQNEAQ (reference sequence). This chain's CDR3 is CASSPLTGVYGYTF. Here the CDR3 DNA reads TGTGCCAGCAGCCCGTTAACAGGGGTTTATGGCTACACCTTC.

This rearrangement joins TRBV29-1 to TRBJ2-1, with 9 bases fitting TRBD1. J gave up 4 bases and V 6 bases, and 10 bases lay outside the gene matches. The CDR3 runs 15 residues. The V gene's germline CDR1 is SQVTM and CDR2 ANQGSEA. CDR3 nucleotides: TGCAGCGTCGGGGGAGGGACAGGGAGTTACAATGAGCAGTTCTTC. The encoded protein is CSVGGGTGSYNEQFF.

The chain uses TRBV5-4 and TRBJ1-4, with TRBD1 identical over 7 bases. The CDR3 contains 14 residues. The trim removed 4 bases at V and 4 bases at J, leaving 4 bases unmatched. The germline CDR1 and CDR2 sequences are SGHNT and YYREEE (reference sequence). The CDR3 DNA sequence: TGTGCCAGCAGCACGACAGGGAGTAATGAAAAACTGTTTTTT. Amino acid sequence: CASSTTGSNEKLFF.

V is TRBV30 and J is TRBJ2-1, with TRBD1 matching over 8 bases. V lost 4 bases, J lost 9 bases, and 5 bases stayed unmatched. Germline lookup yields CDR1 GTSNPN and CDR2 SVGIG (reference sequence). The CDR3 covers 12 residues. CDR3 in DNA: TGTGCCTGGACAATACAGGGGGGTGAGCAGTTCTTC. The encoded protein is CAWTIQGGEQFF. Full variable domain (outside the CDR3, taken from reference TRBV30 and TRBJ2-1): SQTIHQWPATLVQPVGSPLSLECTVEGTSNPNLYWYRQAAGRGLQLLFYSVGIGQISSEVPQNLSASRPQDRQFILSSKKLLLSDSGFYLCAWTIQGGEQFFGPGTRLTVL.

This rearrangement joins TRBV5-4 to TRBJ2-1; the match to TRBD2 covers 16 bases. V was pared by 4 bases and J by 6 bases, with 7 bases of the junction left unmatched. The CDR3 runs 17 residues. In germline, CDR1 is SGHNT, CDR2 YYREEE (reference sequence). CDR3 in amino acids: CASSPGLAGGPGNEQFF. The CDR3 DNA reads TGTGCCAGCAGCCCGGGACTAGCGGGGGGGCCCGGCAATGAGCAGTTCTTC.

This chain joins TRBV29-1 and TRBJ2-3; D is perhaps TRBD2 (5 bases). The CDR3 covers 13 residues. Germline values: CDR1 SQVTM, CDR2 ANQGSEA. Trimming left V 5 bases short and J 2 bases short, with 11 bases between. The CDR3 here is CSVSGLLTDTQYF. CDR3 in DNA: TGCAGCGTTTCTGGACTCCTCACAGATACGCAGTATTTT.

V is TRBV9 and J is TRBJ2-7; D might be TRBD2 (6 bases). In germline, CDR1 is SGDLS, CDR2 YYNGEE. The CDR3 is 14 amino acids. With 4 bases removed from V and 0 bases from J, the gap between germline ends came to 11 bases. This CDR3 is CASSPDGGSYEQYF. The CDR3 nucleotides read TGTGCCAGCAGCCCAGACGGGGGCTCCTACGAGCAGTACTTC.

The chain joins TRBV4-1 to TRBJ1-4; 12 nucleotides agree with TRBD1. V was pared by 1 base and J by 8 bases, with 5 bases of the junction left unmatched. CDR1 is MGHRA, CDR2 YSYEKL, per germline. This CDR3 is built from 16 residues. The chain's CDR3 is CASSQGRDRGREKLFF. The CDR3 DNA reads TGCGCCAGCAGCCAAGGGAGGGACAGGGGGCGAGAAAAACTGTTTTTT.

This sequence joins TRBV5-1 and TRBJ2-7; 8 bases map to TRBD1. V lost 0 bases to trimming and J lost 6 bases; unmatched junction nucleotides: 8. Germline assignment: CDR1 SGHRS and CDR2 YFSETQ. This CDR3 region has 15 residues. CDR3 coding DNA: TGCGCCAGCAGCTTGGGTTGGGACAGGCGACTCGAGCAGTACTTC. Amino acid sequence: CASSLGWDRRLEQYF.

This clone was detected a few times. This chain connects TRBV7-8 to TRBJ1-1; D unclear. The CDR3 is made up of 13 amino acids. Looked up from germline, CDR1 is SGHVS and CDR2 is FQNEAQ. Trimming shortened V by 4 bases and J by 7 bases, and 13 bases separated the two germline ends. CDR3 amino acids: CASSSRTGNEAFF. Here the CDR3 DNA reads TGTGCCAGCAGCTCTCGGACTGGAAATGAAGCTTTCTTT.

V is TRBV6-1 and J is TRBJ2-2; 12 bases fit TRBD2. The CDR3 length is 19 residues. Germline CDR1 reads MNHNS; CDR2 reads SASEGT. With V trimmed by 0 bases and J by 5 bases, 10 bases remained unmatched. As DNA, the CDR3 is TGTGCCAGCAGTGAAGCGCTGCTAGCGGGGGGGAACCCTACCGGGGAGCTGTTTTTT. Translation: CASSEALLAGGNPTGELFF.

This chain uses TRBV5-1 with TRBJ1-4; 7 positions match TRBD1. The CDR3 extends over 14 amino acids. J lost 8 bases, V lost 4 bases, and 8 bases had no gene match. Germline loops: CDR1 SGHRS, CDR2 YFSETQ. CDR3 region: CASSVTGSKEKLFF. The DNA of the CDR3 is TGCGCCAGCAGCGTGACAGGGTCGAAAGAAAAACTGTTTTTT.

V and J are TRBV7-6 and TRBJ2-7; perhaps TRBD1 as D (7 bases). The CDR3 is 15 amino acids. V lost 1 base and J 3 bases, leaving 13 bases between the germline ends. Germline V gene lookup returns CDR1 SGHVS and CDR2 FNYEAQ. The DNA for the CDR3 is TGTGCCAGCAGCTTAGTAGGGGGCGGGAACTACGAGCAGTACTTC. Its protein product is CASSLVGGGNYEQYF.

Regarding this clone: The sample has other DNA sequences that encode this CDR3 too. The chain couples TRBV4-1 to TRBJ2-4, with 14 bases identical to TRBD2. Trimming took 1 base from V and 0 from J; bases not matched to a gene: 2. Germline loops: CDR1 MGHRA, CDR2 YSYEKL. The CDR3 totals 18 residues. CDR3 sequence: CASSQGLAGGLAKNIQYF. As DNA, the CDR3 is TGCGCCAGCAGCCAAGGACTAGCGGGGGGGCTAGCCAAAAACATTCAGTACTTC.

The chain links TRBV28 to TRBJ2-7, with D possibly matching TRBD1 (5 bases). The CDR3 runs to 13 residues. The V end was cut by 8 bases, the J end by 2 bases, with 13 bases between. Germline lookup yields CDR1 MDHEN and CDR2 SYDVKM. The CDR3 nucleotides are TGTGCCAGCGGGGCCATGGTCACCTACGAGCAGTACTTC. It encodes CASGAMVTYEQYF.

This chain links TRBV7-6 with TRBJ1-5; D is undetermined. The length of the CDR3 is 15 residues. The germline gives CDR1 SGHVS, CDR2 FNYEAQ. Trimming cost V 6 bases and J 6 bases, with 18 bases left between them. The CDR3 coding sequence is TGTGCCAGCAGTCAAACTACGGGAAGTGGTCAGCCCCAGCATTTT. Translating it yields CASSQTTGSGQPQHF.

This chain's CDR3 is CASSLDRGVNTEAFF. As DNA, the CDR3 is TGTGCCAGCAGTCTAGACAGGGGGGTGAACACTGAAGCTTTCTTT. The chain couples TRBV6-5 to TRBJ1-1, with 9 nucleotides matching TRBD1. The V and J ends lost 5 bases and 0 bases, in that order; junction bases with no gene match: 4. Per the germline V gene, CDR1 is MNHEY and CDR2 is SVGAGI. The CDR3 consists of 15 residues.

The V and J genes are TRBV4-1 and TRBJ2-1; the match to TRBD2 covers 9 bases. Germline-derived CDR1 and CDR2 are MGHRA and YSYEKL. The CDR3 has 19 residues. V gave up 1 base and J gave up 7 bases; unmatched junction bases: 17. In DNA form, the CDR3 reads TGCGCCAGCAGCCAAGTCGGACCAACATTAGCGGGGGAGTTAAATGAGCAGTTCTTC. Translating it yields CASSQVGPTLAGELNEQFF.

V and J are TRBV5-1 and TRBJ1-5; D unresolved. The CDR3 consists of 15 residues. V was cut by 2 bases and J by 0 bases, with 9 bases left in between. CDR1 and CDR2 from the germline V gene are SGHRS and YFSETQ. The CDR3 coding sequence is TGCGCCAGCAGCTTTACCGGCGGTAGCAATCAGCCCCAGCATTTT. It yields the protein CASSFTGGSNQPQHF. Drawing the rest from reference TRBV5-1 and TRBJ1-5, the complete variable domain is KAGVTQTPRYLIKTRGQQVTLSCSPISGHRSVSWYQQTPGQGLQFLFEYFSETQRNKGNFPGRFSGRQFSNSRSEMNVSTLELGDSALYLCASSFTGGSNQPQHFGDGTRLSIL.

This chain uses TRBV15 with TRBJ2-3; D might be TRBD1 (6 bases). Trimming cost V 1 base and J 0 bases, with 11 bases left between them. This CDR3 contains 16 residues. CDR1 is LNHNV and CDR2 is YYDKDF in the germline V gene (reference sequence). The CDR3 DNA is TGTGCCACCAGCAGAGTTGAGACAGGAAGCACAGATACGCAGTATTTT. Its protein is CATSRVETGSTDTQYF.

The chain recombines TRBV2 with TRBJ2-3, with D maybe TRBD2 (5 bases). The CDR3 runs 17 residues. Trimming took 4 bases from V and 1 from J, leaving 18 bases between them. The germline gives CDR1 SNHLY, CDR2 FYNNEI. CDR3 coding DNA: TGTGCCAGCAGTGCCGCGAAAACTAGTTCTGGCACAGATACGCAGTATTTT. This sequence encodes CASSAAKTSSGTDTQYF.

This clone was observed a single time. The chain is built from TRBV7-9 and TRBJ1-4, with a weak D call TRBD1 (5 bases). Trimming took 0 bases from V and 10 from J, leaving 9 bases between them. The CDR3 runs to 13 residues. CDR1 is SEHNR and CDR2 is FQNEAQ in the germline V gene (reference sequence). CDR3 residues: CASSLAGRPKLFF. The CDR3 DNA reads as TGTGCCAGCAGCTTAGCGGGGCGACCAAAACTGTTTTTT. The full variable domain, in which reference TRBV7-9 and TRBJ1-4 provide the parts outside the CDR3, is DTGVSQNPRHKITKRGQNVTFRCDPISEHNRLYWYRQTLGQGPEFLTYFQNEAQLEKSRLLSDRFSAERPKGSFSTLEIQRTEQGDSAMYLCASSLAGRPKLFFGSGTQLSVL.